Included here is one TCR beta chain sequence, with context. Its antigen is not known. Method: immunoSEQ multiplex PCR; TCRdb's copy keeps in-frame clones and lacks some. The repertoire holds 280,000 or so clones, with over 75% as singletons. These data come from a study of cytomegalovirus exposure and HLA in healthy donors. Study-wide results and limits: Three chains tied to CMV proved CMV antigen-specific in vitro. In the 95 to 150 validation repertoires, roughly 94% of cluster scores exceeded 0, per a later analysis. The study put roughly 160 TCR beta chains on its list as cytomegalovirus-associated.

CDR1 SEHNR and CDR2 FQNEAQ come from the germline V gene (reference sequence). The CDR3 covers 16 residues. V was pared by 5 bases and J by 5 bases, with 9 bases of the junction left unmatched. The sequence was obtained from a woman younger than 30 in good health and CMV-seronegative. The sequenced sample was PBMCs. The rearrangement uses TRBV7-9 and TRBJ2-1; 10 bases match TRBD2. In DNA, the CDR3 is TGTGCCAGCAGCATGTGGTCTAGCGGGAGCAACAATGAGCAGTTCTTC. The encoded protein is CASSMWSSGSNNEQFF.